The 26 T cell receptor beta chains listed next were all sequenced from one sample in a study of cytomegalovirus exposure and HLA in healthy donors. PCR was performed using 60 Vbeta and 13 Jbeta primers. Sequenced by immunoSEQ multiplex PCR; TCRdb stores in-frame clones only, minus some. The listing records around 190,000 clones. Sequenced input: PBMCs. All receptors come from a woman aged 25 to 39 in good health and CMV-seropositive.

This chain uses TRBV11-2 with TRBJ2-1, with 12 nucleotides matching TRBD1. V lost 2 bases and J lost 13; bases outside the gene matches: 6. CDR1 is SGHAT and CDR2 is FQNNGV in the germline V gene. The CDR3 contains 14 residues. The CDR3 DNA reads TGTGCCAGCAGCTTATGGGGGACAGGGGGCGCTCAGTTCTTC. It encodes CASSLWGTGGAQFF.

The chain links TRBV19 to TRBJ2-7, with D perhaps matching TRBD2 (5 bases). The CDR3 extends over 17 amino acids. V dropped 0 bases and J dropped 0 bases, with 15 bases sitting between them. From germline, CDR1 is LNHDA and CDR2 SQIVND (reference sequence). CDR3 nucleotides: TGTGCCAGTAGTATAGATGGAGGAAACTCCCCCTCCTACGAGCAGTACTTC. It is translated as CASSIDGGNSPSYEQYF.

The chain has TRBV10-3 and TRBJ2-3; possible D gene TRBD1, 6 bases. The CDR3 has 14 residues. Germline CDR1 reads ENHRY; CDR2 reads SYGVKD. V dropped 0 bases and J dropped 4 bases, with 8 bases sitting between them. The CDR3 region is CAISESRTADTQYF. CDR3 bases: TGTGCCATCAGTGAGTCTAGGACAGCAGATACGCAGTATTTT.

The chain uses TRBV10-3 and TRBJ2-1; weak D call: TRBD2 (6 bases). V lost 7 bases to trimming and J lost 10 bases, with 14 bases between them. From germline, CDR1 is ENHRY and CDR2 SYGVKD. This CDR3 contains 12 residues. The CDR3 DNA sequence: TGTGCCATCAAGGAGGGCCTAGCCGAGCAGTTCTTC. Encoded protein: CAIKEGLAEQFF.

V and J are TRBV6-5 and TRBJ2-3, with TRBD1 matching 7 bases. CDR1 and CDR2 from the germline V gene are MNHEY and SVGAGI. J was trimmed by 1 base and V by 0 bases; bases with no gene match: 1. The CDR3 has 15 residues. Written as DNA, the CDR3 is TGTGCCAGCAGTTACTCAGGACAGGGCACAGATACGCAGTATTTT. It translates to CASSYSGQGTDTQYF.

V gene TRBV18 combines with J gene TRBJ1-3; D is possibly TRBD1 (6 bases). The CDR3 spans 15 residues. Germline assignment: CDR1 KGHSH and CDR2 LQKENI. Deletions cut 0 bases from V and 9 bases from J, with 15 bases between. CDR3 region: CASSPPWGQRITIYF. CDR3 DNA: TGTGCCAGCTCACCACCGTGGGGGCAGAGGATCACCATATATTTT.

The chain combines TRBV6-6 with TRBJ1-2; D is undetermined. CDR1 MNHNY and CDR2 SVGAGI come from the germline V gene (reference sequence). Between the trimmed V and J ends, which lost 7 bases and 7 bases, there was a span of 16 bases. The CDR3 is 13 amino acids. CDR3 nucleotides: TGTGCCAGCATGGGCTCCTCCCTTGGTGGCTACACCTTC. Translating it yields CASMGSSLGGYTF.

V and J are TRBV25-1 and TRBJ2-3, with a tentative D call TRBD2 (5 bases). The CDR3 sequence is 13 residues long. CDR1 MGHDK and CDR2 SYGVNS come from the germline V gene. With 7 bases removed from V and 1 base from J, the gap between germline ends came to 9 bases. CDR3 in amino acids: CASKISGTDTQYF. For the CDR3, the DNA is TGTGCCAGCAAAATTAGCGGCACAGATACGCAGTATTTT. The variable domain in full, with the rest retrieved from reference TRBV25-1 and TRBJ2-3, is EADIYQTPRYLVIGTGKKITLECSQTMGHDKMYWYQQDPGMELHLIHYSYGVNSTEKGDLSSESTVSRIRTEHFPLTLESARPSHTSQYLCASKISGTDTQYFGPGTRLTVL.

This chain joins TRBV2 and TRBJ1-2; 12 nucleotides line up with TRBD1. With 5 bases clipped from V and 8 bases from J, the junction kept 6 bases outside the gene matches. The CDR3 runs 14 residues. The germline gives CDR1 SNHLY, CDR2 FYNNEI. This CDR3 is CASSSGTGGLGYTF. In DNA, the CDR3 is TGTGCCAGCAGTTCCGGGACAGGGGGCTTAGGCTACACCTTC.

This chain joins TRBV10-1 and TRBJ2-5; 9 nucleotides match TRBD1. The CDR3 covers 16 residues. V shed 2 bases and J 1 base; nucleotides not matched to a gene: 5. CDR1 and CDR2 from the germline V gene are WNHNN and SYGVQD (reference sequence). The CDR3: CASSEGGTGLQETQYF. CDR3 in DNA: TGCGCCAGCAGTGAGGGTGGGACAGGGCTCCAAGAGACCCAGTACTTC.

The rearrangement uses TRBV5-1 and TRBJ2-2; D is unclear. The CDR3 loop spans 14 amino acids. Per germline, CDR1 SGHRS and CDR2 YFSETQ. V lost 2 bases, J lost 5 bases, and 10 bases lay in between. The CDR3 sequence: CASSFGQATGELFF. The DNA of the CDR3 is TGCGCCAGCAGCTTCGGTCAGGCAACCGGGGAGCTGTTTTTT.

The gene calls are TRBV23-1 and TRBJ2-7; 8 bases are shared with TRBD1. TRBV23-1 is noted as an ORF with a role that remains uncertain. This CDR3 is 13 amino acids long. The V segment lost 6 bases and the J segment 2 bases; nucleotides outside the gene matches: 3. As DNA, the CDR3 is TGCGCCAGCAGAGCGGACAGGGCCTACGAGCAGTACTTC. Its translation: CASRADRAYEQYF.

CDR3 protein: CASSLAGLLSEAFF. CDR3 sequence (DNA): TGTGCCAGCAGCTTGGCGGGGCTTCTGTCAGAAGCTTTCTTT. The V gene is TRBV7-2, the J gene TRBJ1-1; the D gene is possibly TRBD1 (5 bases). Germline lookup yields CDR1 SGHTA and CDR2 FQGNSA. The CDR3 is 14 amino acids. V was cut by 3 bases and J by 8 bases, with 16 bases left in between.

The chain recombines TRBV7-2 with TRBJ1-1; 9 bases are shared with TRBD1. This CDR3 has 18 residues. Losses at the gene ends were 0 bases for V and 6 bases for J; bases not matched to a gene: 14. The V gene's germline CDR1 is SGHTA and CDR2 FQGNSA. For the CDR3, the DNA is TGTGCCAGCAGCTTAGCGCCGGACAGGGGCCCCAAATCGGCTGAAGCTTTCTTT. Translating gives CASSLAPDRGPKSAEAFF.

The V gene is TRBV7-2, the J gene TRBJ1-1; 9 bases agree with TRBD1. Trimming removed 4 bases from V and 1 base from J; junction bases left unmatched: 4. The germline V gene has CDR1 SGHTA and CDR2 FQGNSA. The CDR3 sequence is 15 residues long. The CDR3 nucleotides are TGTGCCAGCAGCTGGGACAGGGACCCGAACACTGAAGCTTTCTTT. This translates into CASSWDRDPNTEAFF.

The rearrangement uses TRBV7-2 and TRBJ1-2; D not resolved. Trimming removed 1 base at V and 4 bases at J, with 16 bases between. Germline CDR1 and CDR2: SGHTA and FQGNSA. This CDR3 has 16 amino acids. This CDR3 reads CASSLVGSGSGYGYTF. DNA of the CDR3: TGTGCCAGCAGCTTAGTCGGTTCGGGTAGCGGCTATGGCTACACCTTC.

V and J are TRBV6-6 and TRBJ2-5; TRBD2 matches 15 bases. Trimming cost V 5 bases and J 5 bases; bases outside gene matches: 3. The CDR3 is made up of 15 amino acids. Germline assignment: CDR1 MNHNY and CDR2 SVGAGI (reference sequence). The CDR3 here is CASSAGTSGGETQYF. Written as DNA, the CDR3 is TGTGCCAGCAGTGCAGGGACTAGCGGGGGGGAGACCCAGTACTTC.

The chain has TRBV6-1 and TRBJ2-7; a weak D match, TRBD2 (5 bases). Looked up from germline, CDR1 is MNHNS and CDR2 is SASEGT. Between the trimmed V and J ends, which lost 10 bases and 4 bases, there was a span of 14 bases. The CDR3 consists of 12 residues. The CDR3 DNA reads TGTGCCACTACTACTAGTCATTACGAGCAGTACTTC. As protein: CATTTSHYEQYF.

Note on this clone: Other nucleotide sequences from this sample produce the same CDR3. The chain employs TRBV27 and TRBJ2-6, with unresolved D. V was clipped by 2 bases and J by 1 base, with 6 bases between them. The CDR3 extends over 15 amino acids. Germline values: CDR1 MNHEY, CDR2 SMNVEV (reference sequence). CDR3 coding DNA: TGTGCCAGCAGTTTAGTTTATTCTGGGGCCAACGTCCTGACTTTC. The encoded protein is CASSLVYSGANVLTF.

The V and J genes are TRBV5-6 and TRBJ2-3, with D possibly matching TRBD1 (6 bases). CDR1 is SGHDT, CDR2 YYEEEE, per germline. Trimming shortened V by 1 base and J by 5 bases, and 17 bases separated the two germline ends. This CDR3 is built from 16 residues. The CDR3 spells CASSLPLGGPGDTQYF. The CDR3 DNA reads TGTGCCAGCAGCTTGCCGCTTGGGGGCCCGGGAGATACGCAGTATTTT.

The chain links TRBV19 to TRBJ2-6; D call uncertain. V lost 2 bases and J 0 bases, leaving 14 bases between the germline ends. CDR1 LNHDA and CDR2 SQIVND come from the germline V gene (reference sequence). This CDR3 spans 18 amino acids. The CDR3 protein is CASSIRNSPVSGANVLTF. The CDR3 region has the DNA TGTGCCAGTAGTATACGGAACAGCCCTGTCTCTGGGGCCAACGTCCTGACTTTC.

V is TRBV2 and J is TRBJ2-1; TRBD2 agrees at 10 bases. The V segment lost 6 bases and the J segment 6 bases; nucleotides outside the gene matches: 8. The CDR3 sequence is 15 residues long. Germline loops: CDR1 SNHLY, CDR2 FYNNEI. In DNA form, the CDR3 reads TGTGCCAGCAGGCGAGCGGGAGGGCTGGCCAATGAGCAGTTCTTC. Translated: CASRRAGGLANEQFF.

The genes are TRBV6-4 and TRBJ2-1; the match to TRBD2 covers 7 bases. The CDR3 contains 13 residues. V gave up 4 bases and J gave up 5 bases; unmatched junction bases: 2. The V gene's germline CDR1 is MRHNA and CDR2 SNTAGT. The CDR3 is CASSASGNNEQFF. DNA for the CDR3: TGTGCCAGCAGTGCTAGCGGCAACAATGAGCAGTTCTTC.

This CDR3 reads CASSYSTAGAYEQYF. The CDR3 DNA is TGTGCCAGCAGTTACTCCACAGCGGGGGCCTACGAGCAGTACTTC. The chain has TRBV6-5 and TRBJ2-7; 8 bases line up with TRBD2. In germline, CDR1 is MNHEY, CDR2 SVGAGI. The CDR3 consists of 15 residues. V lost 0 bases and J lost 2; bases outside the gene matches: 3.

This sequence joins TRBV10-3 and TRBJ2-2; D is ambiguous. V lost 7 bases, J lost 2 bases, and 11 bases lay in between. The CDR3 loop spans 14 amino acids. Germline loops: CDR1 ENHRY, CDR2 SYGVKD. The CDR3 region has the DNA TGTGCCATCAATCTCGAGCCCAACACCGGGGAGCTGTTTTTT. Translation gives CAINLEPNTGELFF.

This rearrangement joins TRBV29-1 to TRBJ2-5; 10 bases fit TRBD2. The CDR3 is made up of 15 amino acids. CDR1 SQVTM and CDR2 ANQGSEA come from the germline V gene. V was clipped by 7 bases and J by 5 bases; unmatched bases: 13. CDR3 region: CSARGASGSWETQYF. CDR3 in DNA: TGCAGCGCCCGGGGGGCTAGCGGGAGTTGGGAGACCCAGTACTTC.